One and the same sample provided the 2 T cell receptor beta chains below, sequenced in a study of long-term antiretroviral therapy in people with HIV. Run at survey level, the immunoSEQ assay was version v3.0. Measured with immunoSEQ multiplex PCR; TCRdb has only the in-frame clones, and not every one. The table lists about 20,000 clones, 82% of them singletons. The sequencing here drew on unsorted PBMCs, taken less than 2.5 years after starting antiretroviral therapy. These receptors came from a man aged 40-55 years with HIV.

The rearrangement links TRBV29-1 to TRBJ1-5; the D is unclear. This CDR3 comprises 13 residues. Trimming took off 7 bases at V and 5 bases at J, with 15 bases between the two ends. Germline V gene sequence: CDR1 SQVTM, CDR2 ANQGSEA. CDR3 bases: TGCAGCGCCCGAGCAACCCCCGATCAGCCCCAGCATTTT. It translates to CSARATPDQPQHF.

This clone was picked up one time. The chain recombines TRBV7-8 with TRBJ2-1; a possible D gene is TRBD2 (5 bases). Trimming took 8 bases from V and 3 from J, leaving 11 bases between them. The germline gives CDR1 SGHVS, CDR2 FQNEAQ. CDR3 length: 13 residues. For the CDR3, the DNA is TGTGCCAGCTCGAGCGGAGTCTACAATGAGCAGTTCTTC. It yields the protein CASSSGVYNEQFF. The complete variable domain, with remaining parts taken from reference TRBV7-8 and TRBJ2-1, reads GAGVSQSPRYKVAKRGQDVALRCDPISGHVSLFWYQQALGQGPEFLTYFQNEAQLDKSGLPSDRFFAERPEGSVSTLKIQRTQQEDSAVYLCASSSGVYNEQFFGPGTRLTVL.